These 8 T cell receptor beta chains share one sample of origin, sequenced in a study of cytomegalovirus exposure and HLA in healthy donors. PCR amplification relied on 60 Vbeta primers (plus 13 Jbeta primers). Profiling relied on immunoSEQ multiplex PCR, and the TCRdb table lists in-frame clones only, not all of them. The table has some 62,000 clones, 80% to 90% seen once. Sequencing was carried out using PBMCs. The source is a man aged 18 to 29 in good health and CMV-seronegative.

This clone was counted a single time. V and J are TRBV28 and TRBJ1-1, with no clear D. With 8 bases removed from V and 0 bases from J, the gap between germline ends came to 10 bases. CDR1 is MDHEN and CDR2 is SYDVKM in the germline V gene. The CDR3 is 13 residues long. The CDR3 bases are TGTGCCAGCGGTGGGAGAATGAACACTGAAGCTTTCTTT. It codes for CASGGRMNTEAFF. The variable domain in full, completed from reference TRBV28 and TRBJ1-1, reads DVKVTQSSRYLVKRTGEKVFLECVQDMDHENMFWYRQDPGLGLRLIYFSYDVKMKEKGDIPEGYSVSREKKERFSLILESASTNQTSMYLCASGGRMNTEAFFGQGTRLTVV.

The chain carries TRBV5-1 and TRBJ1-6, with TRBD1 matching over 7 bases. Germline trimming cut 1 base from V and 7 bases from J; bases unmatched to any gene: 5. Germline V gene sequence: CDR1 SGHRS, CDR2 YFSETQ. The CDR3 has 15 amino acids. The CDR3 here is CASSLITGENSPLHF. The CDR3 DNA is TGCGCCAGCAGCTTGATTACAGGGGAGAATTCACCCCTCCACTTT.

The chain has TRBV6-6 and TRBJ1-6; D is possibly TRBD1 (5 bases). Trimming took off 4 bases at V and 4 bases at J, with 11 bases between the two ends. Germline CDR1 reads MNHNY; CDR2 reads SVGAGI (reference sequence). The CDR3 is 15 residues long. The CDR3 here is CASSSQGAYNSPLHF. The CDR3 nucleotides read TGTGCCAGCAGTTCCCAAGGGGCTTATAATTCACCCCTCCACTTT.

The rearrangement uses TRBV6-4 and TRBJ1-2, with D unresolved. V lost 0 bases, J lost 8 bases, and 7 bases lay in between. Germline loops: CDR1 MRHNA, CDR2 SNTAGT. The CDR3 consists of 12 residues. CDR3 bases: TGTGCCAGCAGTGACTCAGTGGGCGGCTACACCTTC. The encoded protein is CASSDSVGGYTF.

This chain joins TRBV6-1 and TRBJ1-1; no clear D. Trimming removed 7 bases at V and 7 bases at J, with 7 bases between. Germline V gene lookup returns CDR1 MNHNS and CDR2 SASEGT. The CDR3 is made up of 10 amino acids. The CDR3 is CASIQYEAFF. CDR3 DNA sequence: TGTGCCAGCATACAATATGAAGCTTTCTTT.

The V gene is TRBV12-5, the J gene TRBJ2-7; D might be TRBD1 (6 bases). Germline CDR1 and CDR2: LGHNT and FRNRAP. V gave up 6 bases and J gave up 5 bases, with 17 bases separating them. The CDR3 has 14 amino acids. CDR3 region: CASGTGQSLDEQYF. CDR3 coding DNA: TGTGCTAGTGGCACTGGACAGTCCCTCGACGAGCAGTACTTC. The entire variable domain, with the rest obtained from reference TRBV12-5 and TRBJ2-7, is as follows: DARVTQTPRHKVTEMGQEVTMRCQPILGHNTVFWYRQTMMQGLELLAYFRNRAPLDDSGMPKDRFSAEMPDATLATLKIQPSEPRDSAVYFCASGTGQSLDEQYFGPGTRLTVT.

J is TRBJ1-2 and V is TRBV29-1; 7 bases agree with TRBD1. With 7 bases clipped from V and 7 bases from J, the junction kept 6 bases outside the gene matches. This CDR3 is 11 amino acids long. Germline CDR1 reads SQVTM; CDR2 reads ANQGSEA. CDR3 DNA sequence: TGCAGCGGCACAGGGGTGGTTGGCTACACCTTC. Its translation: CSGTGVVGYTF.

The chain has TRBV27 and TRBJ1-5, with a tentative D call TRBD1 (6 bases). This CDR3 region has 15 residues. Germline lookup yields CDR1 MNHEY and CDR2 SMNVEV (reference sequence). V was clipped by 5 bases and J by 4 bases, with 15 bases between them. DNA for the CDR3: TGTGCCAGCAGTCGCCGGGGGGCTTCAAATCAGCCCCAGCATTTT. Translated, it gives CASSRRGASNQPQHF.